Detailed here is one T cell receptor (beta chain). Its antigen is unidentified. The data belong to a study of cytomegalovirus exposure and HLA in healthy donors. The data were produced by immunoSEQ multiplex PCR, yet TCRdb's version contains in-frame clones alone and is incomplete. The data show 110,000 to 150,000 clones, approximately 85% seen once. Study-wide results and caveats: Published work reported that the classifier diagnosed cytomegalovirus status with high specificity and sensitivity.

The sequenced sample was PBMCs. The receptor's source is a woman in her twenties or thirties in good health and CMV-seronegative.

This CDR3 reads CASSLAGTSSSGELFF. The DNA of the CDR3 is TGTGCCAGCAGCTTAGCCGGGACTAGCTCCTCCGGGGAGCTGTTTTTT. J is TRBJ2-2 and V is TRBV7-2; 9 bases line up with TRBD2. Germline CDR1 reads SGHTA; CDR2 reads FQGNSA. Trimming took 0 bases from V and 6 from J; bases not matched to a gene: 5. The CDR3 extends over 16 amino acids.